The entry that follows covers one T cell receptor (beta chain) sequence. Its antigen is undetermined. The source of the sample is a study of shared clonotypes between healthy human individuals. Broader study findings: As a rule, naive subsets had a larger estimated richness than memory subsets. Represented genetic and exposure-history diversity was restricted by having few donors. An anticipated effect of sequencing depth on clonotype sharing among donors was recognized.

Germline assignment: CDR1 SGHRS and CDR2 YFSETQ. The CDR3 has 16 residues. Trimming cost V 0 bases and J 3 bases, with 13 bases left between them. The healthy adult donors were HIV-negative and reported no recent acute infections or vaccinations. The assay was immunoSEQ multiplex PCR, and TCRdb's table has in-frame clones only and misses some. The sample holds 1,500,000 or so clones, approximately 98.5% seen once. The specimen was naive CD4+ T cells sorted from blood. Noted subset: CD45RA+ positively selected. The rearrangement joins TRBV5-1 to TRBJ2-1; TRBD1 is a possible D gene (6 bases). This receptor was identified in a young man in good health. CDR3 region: CASSLGAGQIYNEQFF. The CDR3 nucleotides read TGCGCCAGCAGCTTGGGGGCTGGACAGATCTACAATGAGCAGTTCTTC.